One and the same sample provided the 25 T cell receptor beta chains below, sequenced in a study of T-cell reconstitution after alpha-beta-depleted transplantation in children. Library preparation (for TCRbeta) was performed with unique molecular identifiers. MiXCR, run by TCRdb on the PCR reads, gives a single entry per CDR3 protein. The sample shows a few hundred thousand distinct CDR3 sequences, around 9.5% of them seen only once. Here the sequenced sample was PBMCs from the stem cell graft donor, taken from the stem cell graft. The receptors here all came from a human donor who donated a stem cell graft to a child with acute lymphoblastic leukemia.

In its sample, this clonotype was seen many times. The DNA for the CDR3 is TGTGCCATCAGTGAGTCGACTTGGGGGGACCAGGGAGAGACCCAGTACTTC. Encoded protein: CAISESTWGDQGETQYF. This chain uses TRBV10-3 with TRBJ2-5; a possible D gene is TRBD2 (6 bases). The CDR3 length is 17 residues. Germline V gene sequence: CDR1 ENHRY, CDR2 SYGVKD. V dropped 0 bases and J dropped 4 bases, with 18 bases sitting between them.

This clonotype has more than one count but fewer than ten. The chain uses TRBV7-9 and TRBJ1-1; D perhaps matches TRBD1 (6 bases). V gave up 1 base and J gave up 1 base, with 7 bases separating them. Germline lookup yields CDR1 SEHNR and CDR2 FQNEAQ (reference sequence). The CDR3 spans 14 residues. The CDR3 protein is CASSLEGQNTEAFF. In DNA, the CDR3 is TGTGCCAGCAGCTTAGAGGGACAGAACACTGAAGCTTTCTTT.

The rearrangement links TRBV5-6 to TRBJ2-7; D might be TRBD1 (5 bases). Between the trimmed V and J ends, which lost 1 base and 1 base, there was a span of 18 bases. The length of the CDR3 is 17 residues. Germline CDR1 is SGHDT and CDR2 is YYEEEE. This CDR3 reads CASSLMFGALTSYEQYF. The CDR3 DNA is TGTGCCAGCAGCTTGATGTTTGGGGCTCTGACGTCCTACGAGCAGTACTTC.

The chain recombines TRBV7-6 with TRBJ2-7; 9 bases are a match to TRBD1. The CDR3 contains 14 residues. V lost 5 bases to trimming and J lost 6 bases; unmatched junction nucleotides: 8. Looked up from germline, CDR1 is SGHVS and CDR2 is FNYEAQ. The CDR3 reads CASSRATGGGEQYF. In DNA form, the CDR3 reads TGTGCCAGCAGCAGAGCAACAGGGGGCGGCGAGCAGTACTTC.

This clonotype was seen more than once but under ten times. The rearrangement joins TRBV5-1 to TRBJ2-4; 8 nucleotides agree with TRBD1. The ends lost 0 bases at V and 5 bases at J; junction bases unmatched: 19. Germline lookup yields CDR1 SGHRS and CDR2 YFSETQ. This CDR3 contains 20 residues. The CDR3 DNA reads as TGCGCCAGCAGCTTGGGTTATCGGGGACAGGTTCCTCCTCATGAAAACATTCAGTACTTC. Amino acids: CASSLGYRGQVPPHENIQYF. Full variable domain (remainder filled in from reference TRBV5-1 and TRBJ2-4): KAGVTQTPRYLIKTRGQQVTLSCSPISGHRSVSWYQQTPGQGLQFLFEYFSETQRNKGNFPGRFSGRQFSNSRSEMNVSTLELGDSALYLCASSLGYRGQVPPHENIQYFGAGTRLSVL.

In this sample, this clonotype turned up many times. The chain recombines TRBV4-2 with TRBJ1-3; TRBD1 is a possible D gene (6 bases). Germline V gene data show CDR1 as LGHNA and CDR2 as YNFKEQ. Trimming cost V 0 bases and J 2 bases, with 14 bases left between them. This CDR3 contains 17 residues. CDR3 sequence (DNA): TGTGCCAGCAGCCAAGACTGGGGGCGCGGGACTGGAAACACCATATATTTT. Amino acids: CASSQDWGRGTGNTIYF.

The chain links TRBV7-8 to TRBJ2-5, with 13 bases that match TRBD2. The CDR3 length is 17 residues. The V gene's germline CDR1 is SGHVS and CDR2 FQNEAQ. The J segment lost 3 bases and the V segment lost 5 bases, leaving 9 bases of the junction unmatched. This CDR3 reads CASSTGTSGMVKETQYF. CDR3 bases: TGTGCCAGCAGCACCGGGACTAGCGGGATGGTTAAAGAGACCCAGTACTTC.

This chain's CDR3 is CSASVQWETQYF. The CDR3 DNA reads as TGCAGTGCTAGTGTACAGTGGGAGACCCAGTACTTC. V usage is TRBV20-1 and J usage is TRBJ2-5; no clear D gene. CDR3 length: 12 amino acids. The V gene lost 3 bases and the J gene lost 5 bases, with 10 bases spanning the gap. The germline V gene encodes CDR1 DFQATT and CDR2 SNEGSKA (reference sequence).

This clonotype was counted at least ten times. V is TRBV4-1 and J is TRBJ2-7, with D perhaps matching TRBD2 (6 bases). Looked up from germline, CDR1 is MGHRA and CDR2 is YSYEKL. This CDR3 has 14 residues. V shed 4 bases and J shed 11 bases, with 21 bases lying between them. CDR3 DNA sequence: TGCGCCAGCAGCCCAGGAGGGAACAGCCCGACCAAGTACTTC. This encodes CASSPGGNSPTKYF.

This clonotype was observed many times. The J gene is TRBJ2-2, the V gene TRBV15, with D perhaps matching TRBD1 or TRBD2 (5 bases each). Trimming shortened V by 7 bases and J by 1 base, and 13 bases separated the two germline ends. The CDR3 contains 15 residues. Germline V lookup: CDR1 LNHNV, CDR2 YYDKDF (reference sequence). The CDR3 bases are TGTGCCACCATGAGAGGGGCCTTGAACACCGGGGAGCTGTTTTTT. Amino acid sequence: CATMRGALNTGELFF. Drawing the rest from reference TRBV15 and TRBJ2-2, the complete variable domain is DAMVIQNPRYQVTQFGKPVTLSCSQTLNHNVMYWYQQKSSQAPKLLFHYYDKDFNNEADTPDNFQSRRPNTSFCFLDIRSPGLGDTAMYLCATMRGALNTGELFFGEGSRLTVL.

This clonotype was recorded a few times. V and J are TRBV9 and TRBJ1-2, with 9 bases fitting TRBD1. CDR1 and CDR2 (germline): SGDLS, YYNGEE. The CDR3 is 17 residues long. V gave up 4 bases and J gave up 7 bases; unmatched junction bases: 17. This CDR3 reads CASSKGKPGQGLGGYTF. CDR3 in DNA: TGTGCCAGCAGCAAGGGGAAACCGGGACAGGGTTTAGGTGGCTACACCTTC.

This clonotype was observed at least ten times. The CDR3 DNA reads as TGTGCCAGCAGTAATTCGGGTTGGGATTATAGCAATCAGCCCCAGCATTTT. Its protein is CASSNSGWDYSNQPQHF. This chain joins TRBV6-5 and TRBJ1-5; D is undetermined. V lost 5 bases, J lost 0 bases, and 17 bases lay in between. CDR3 length: 17 amino acids. Germline loops: CDR1 MNHEY, CDR2 SVGAGI.

Ten or more counts support this clonotype. V and J are TRBV20-1 and TRBJ2-3; a weak D match, TRBD1 (6 bases). The V gene's germline CDR1 is DFQATT and CDR2 SNEGSKA (reference sequence). This CDR3 has 12 residues. V lost 2 bases and J lost 10, with 13 bases in between. CDR3 sequence reads: CSARPPGHPQYF. The CDR3 DNA reads as TGCAGTGCTAGACCTCCGGGACACCCGCAGTATTTT.

This clonotype was detected only a few times. The chain couples TRBV7-6 to TRBJ1-2; 8 nucleotides match TRBD1. CDR3 size: 14 residues. Germline V gene lookup returns CDR1 SGHVS and CDR2 FNYEAQ. The V and J ends lost 5 bases and 7 bases, in that order; junction bases with no gene match: 9. This CDR3 is CASSETDRGSGYTF. The CDR3 DNA follows: TGTGCCAGCAGCGAGACAGACAGGGGAAGTGGCTACACCTTC.

In this sample, this clonotype turned up many times. The V gene is TRBV3-1, the J gene TRBJ2-7; 12 bases align to TRBD2. This CDR3 region has 18 residues. CDR1 and CDR2 from the germline V gene are LGHDT and YNNKEL (reference sequence). J was trimmed by 3 bases and V by 0 bases; bases with no gene match: 9. CDR3 sequence: CASSQDPLGLAGLYEQYF. The CDR3 bases are TGTGCCAGCAGCCAAGATCCTCTTGGACTAGCGGGGCTCTACGAGCAGTACTTC.

About this clonotype itself: A read error may produce the germline difference seen at one junction end. This CDR3 is CSVEDLADSLGF. The CDR3 DNA reads as TGCAGCGTTGAAGATCTGGCGGACAGCCTAGGCTTC. V and J are TRBV29-1 and TRBJ1-2, with D perhaps matching TRBD1 (6 bases). The CDR3 has 12 amino acids. In germline, CDR1 is SQVTM, CDR2 ANQGSEA.

This clonotype has ten or more counts. The J gene is TRBJ2-5, the V gene TRBV9; D is uncertain. The V end was cut by 2 bases, the J end by 6 bases, with 11 bases between. The CDR3 length is 13 residues. Looked up from germline, CDR1 is SGDLS and CDR2 is YYNGEE. The CDR3 loop reads CASSVSSMKTQYF. The DNA of the CDR3 is TGTGCCAGCAGCGTTTCATCCATGAAGACCCAGTACTTC.

In its sample, this clonotype was seen many times. The chain carries TRBV10-3 and TRBJ2-5; 10 positions match TRBD2. Trimming removed 6 bases from V and 5 bases from J; junction bases left unmatched: 6. CDR1 is ENHRY and CDR2 is SYGVKD in the germline V gene. The CDR3 is 14 amino acids. The CDR3: CAISLGTSVETQYF. CDR3 DNA: TGTGCCATCAGCCTAGGGACTAGCGTGGAGACCCAGTACTTC.

The chain couples TRBV5-1 to TRBJ2-3; D gene uncertain. This CDR3 region has 16 residues. From germline, CDR1 is SGHRS and CDR2 YFSETQ. The ends were cut back, 0 bases at V and 2 bases at J, with 13 bases in the middle. The CDR3 protein is CASSLDWQTTTDTQYF. CDR3 DNA: TGCGCCAGCAGCTTGGATTGGCAAACCACCACAGATACGCAGTATTTT.

This clonotype was seen only a few times. V is TRBV12-3 or TRBV12-4 and J is TRBJ1-5; the D is unclear. V lost 6 bases and J 0 bases, leaving 9 bases between the germline ends. The CDR3 loop spans 14 amino acids. CDR3 DNA sequence: TGTGCCAGCAGGGGTCCTGATAGCAATCAGCCCCAGCATTTT. As protein: CASRGPDSNQPQHF.

This clonotype was recorded many times. DNA of the CDR3: TGCGCCAGCAGCCAAGACAGGTACCAAGAGACCCAGTACTTC. It yields the protein CASSQDRYQETQYF. This chain joins TRBV4-1 and TRBJ2-5, with D unclear. Trimming removed 0 bases from V and 0 bases from J, with 5 bases in between. This CDR3 is 14 amino acids long. The germline CDR1 and CDR2 sequences are MGHRA and YSYEKL.

This clonotype has more than one count but fewer than ten. The CDR3 DNA reads TGCAGTGCTAGAGCTATGCAGATGGGGAGCGCTGAAGCTTTCTTT. Amino acid sequence: CSARAMQMGSAEAFF. The chain uses TRBV20-1 and TRBJ1-1; D ambiguous. The V end lost 1 base, the J end lost 6 bases, and 18 bases lay between the germline ends. This CDR3 contains 15 residues. CDR1 is DFQATT, CDR2 SNEGSKA, per germline (reference sequence).

The chain couples TRBV5-1 to TRBJ1-2; the match to TRBD1 covers 10 bases. CDR1 and CDR2 (germline): SGHRS, YFSETQ. V lost 4 bases and J lost 7; bases outside the gene matches: 4. This CDR3 comprises 13 residues. DNA for the CDR3: TGCGCCAGCAGCCTCCGGGACAGGGGTGGCTACACCTTC. It yields the protein CASSLRDRGGYTF.

This clonotype was recorded many times. The chain joins TRBV6-2 or TRBV6-3 to TRBJ2-7, with unresolved D. Trimming shortened V by 0 bases and J by 0 bases, and 9 bases separated the two germline ends. This CDR3 has 15 amino acids. CDR1 is MNHEY, CDR2 SVGEGT, per germline. The CDR3 nucleotides read TGTGCCAGCAGTTACTCGTCGACGGCCTCCTACGAGCAGTACTTC. Translating it yields CASSYSSTASYEQYF.

V gene TRBV27 combines with J gene TRBJ2-4; 12 bases align to TRBD2. The germline V gene encodes CDR1 MNHEY and CDR2 SMNVEV (reference sequence). The CDR3 runs to 17 residues. With V trimmed by 6 bases and J by 0 bases, 6 bases remained unmatched. As DNA, the CDR3 is TGTGCCAGCAGCGGACTAGCGGGGACCCTAGCCAAAAACATTCAGTACTTC. Translation gives CASSGLAGTLAKNIQYF.